The present T cell receptor beta chain was sequenced within a study of CXCR4 blockade with PD-1 therapy in pancreatic cancer. Notes on the study in general: Sequencing covered TCRbeta chains only, not alpha chains. More frequent amino acid clones had more nucleotide rearrangements, suggesting convergent selection.

The CDR3 contains 16 residues. Germline assignment: CDR1 SGHNT and CDR2 YENEEA. Trimming removed 5 bases from V and 1 base from J, with 18 bases in between. Of note for this clone: What it recognizes is unknown.

These archived tumors were resected from patients never given neoadjuvant therapy beforehand. Clones were sequenced by immunoSEQ multiplex PCR, and TCRdb holds only the in-frame ones, with some missing. The sample yields about 15,000 clones, about 72% seen once. Source material: tumor tissue. The J gene is TRBJ2-7, the V gene TRBV11-3; possibly TRBD2 for D (5 bases). The receptor was derived from a human donor with pancreatic ductal adenocarcinoma. The CDR3 nucleotides read TGTGCCAGCAGCCCCCAAGTACCGGAGGTTTCCTACGAGCAGTACTTC. Translating it yields CASSPQVPEVSYEQYF.